A single sample gave rise to the 30 T cell receptor beta chains below, sequenced in a study of breast tumors, draining lymph nodes, adjacent tissues. Axillary draining lymph nodes of breast cancer patients supplied the node samples. A single record per CDR3 protein comes from TCRdb applying MiXCR to the multiplex PCR reads. The repertoire has 150,000 to 200,000 distinct CDR3 sequences, 25% to 40% of them found once; the top ten carry around 4%. Sequenced material: axillary lymph node tissue. Receptor source: a female donor with breast cancer. Some clones in this sample may be carry-over from other donors' samples.

This clonotype was detected many times. The V gene is TRBV9, the J gene TRBJ1-2; the D is unclear. V dropped 4 bases and J dropped 1 base, with 14 bases sitting between them. Germline V CDR1 and CDR2: SGDLS, YYNGEE. CDR3 length: 15 residues. CDR3 in DNA: TGTGCCAGCAGCAGAGGCGGAGGGATTAACTATGGCTACACCTTC. Residues: CASSRGGGINYGYTF.

The rearrangement joins TRBV11-2 to TRBJ2-6; D is unresolved. Trimming stripped 4 bases from V and 4 bases from J, with 5 bases between. CDR1 and CDR2 from the germline V gene are SGHAT and FQNNGV. The CDR3 runs to 13 residues. CDR3 loop: CASSCLGANVLTF. As DNA, the CDR3 is TGTGCCAGCAGCTGCCTAGGGGCCAACGTCCTGACTTTC.

Comment on this clonotype: A much larger clone differs by one base, so this may be a read error. The chain combines TRBV3-1 with TRBJ2-2; D tentatively reads TRBD1 or TRBD2 (5 bases each). The CDR3 runs to 14 residues. The germline V gene encodes CDR1 LGHDT and CDR2 YNNKEL (reference sequence). CDR3 protein: CACRPGRNTGELFF. The DNA for the CDR3 is TGTGCCTGCAGACCGGGACGGAACACCGGGGAGCTGTTTTTT. Supplemented by reference TRBV3-1 and TRBJ2-2, the full variable domain reads DTAVSQTPKYLVTQMGNDKSIKCEQNLGHDTMYWYKQDSKKFLKIMFSYNNKELIINETVPNRFSPKSPDKAHLNLHINSLELGDSAVYFCACRPGRNTGELFFGEGSRLTVL.

The chain recombines TRBV20-1 with TRBJ1-6; 8 bases line up with TRBD1. V was clipped by 6 bases and J by 0 bases; unmatched bases: 10. Germline CDR1 and CDR2: DFQATT and SNEGSKA (reference sequence). The CDR3 loop spans 17 amino acids. The DNA of the CDR3 is TGCAGTGCCGCCCGGGACAGGTCGAGCTCCTATAATTCACCCCTCCACTTT. It specifies CSAARDRSSSYNSPLHF.

This sequence joins TRBV20-1 and TRBJ2-7; TRBD2 matches at 13 bases. Germline V CDR1 and CDR2: DFQATT, SNEGSKA (reference sequence). This CDR3 is 13 amino acids long. The V and J ends lost 6 bases and 2 bases, in that order; junction bases with no gene match: 1. CDR3 residues: CSAGTSGTYEQYF. CDR3 bases: TGCAGTGCAGGGACTAGCGGGACCTACGAGCAGTACTTC.

This chain uses TRBV19 with TRBJ1-4, with D possibly being TRBD1 (5 bases). The CDR3 has 15 amino acids. CDR1 is LNHDA, CDR2 SQIVND, per germline (reference sequence). V was clipped by 8 bases and J by 8 bases, with 21 bases between them. The CDR3 spells CASGVKKGRREKLFF. In nucleotides, the CDR3 is TGTGCCAGTGGTGTCAAAAAGGGGAGGAGAGAAAAACTGTTTTTT.

This clonotype was seen at least ten times. J is TRBJ2-7 and V is TRBV13; 7 bases are a match to TRBD1. This CDR3 region has 13 residues. The germline V gene encodes CDR1 PRHDT and CDR2 FYEKMQ (reference sequence). Losses at the gene ends were 5 bases for V and 5 bases for J; bases not matched to a gene: 6. This CDR3 is CASSKDRYDEQYF. The CDR3, as DNA: TGTGCCAGCAGCAAGGACAGGTATGACGAGCAGTACTTC.

The chain combines TRBV20-1 with TRBJ2-7; D gene uncertain. This CDR3 spans 13 amino acids. The V end lost 0 bases, the J end lost 4 bases, and 10 bases lay between the germline ends. The V gene's germline CDR1 is DFQATT and CDR2 SNEGSKA (reference sequence). The CDR3 DNA is TGCAGTGCTAGAGATCTGTCGGGTTACGAGCAGTACTTC. This translates into CSARDLSGYEQYF.

This clonotype showed up many times. This chain links TRBV11-3 with TRBJ2-3; 8 nucleotides match TRBD2. V shed 7 bases, J shed 3 bases, and the junction held 12 bases outside the gene matches. Germline V gene sequence: CDR1 SGHNT, CDR2 YENEEA. This CDR3 is built from 16 residues. This chain's CDR3 is CASKGGGAGGTDTQYF. As DNA, the CDR3 is TGTGCCAGCAAAGGGGGGGGCGCGGGAGGTACAGATACGCAGTATTTT.

This clonotype came up once. One base away lies a much larger clone, so this may be a sequencing read error. The chain uses TRBV25-1 and TRBJ1-1, with 8 bases lining up with TRBD1. V lost 3 bases to trimming and J lost 5 bases; unmatched junction nucleotides: 14. This CDR3 is built from 17 residues. In germline, CDR1 is MGHDK, CDR2 SYGVNS. CDR3 bases: TGTGCCAGCAGTGATGGGGGACCGGACAGGGTAGGAACTGAAGCTTTCTTT. Amino acid sequence: CASSDGGPDRVGTEAFF. Filled out from reference TRBV25-1 and TRBJ1-1, the complete variable domain reads EADIYQTPRYLVIGTGKKITLECSQTMGHDKMYWYQQDPGMELHLIHYSYGVNSTEKGDLSSESTVSRIRTEHFPLTLESARPSHTSQYLCASSDGGPDRVGTEAFFGQGTRLTVV.

This clonotype was recorded at least ten times. The chain has TRBV19 and TRBJ1-5, with a tentative D call TRBD1 (6 bases). This CDR3 has 14 residues. Germline CDR1 is LNHDA and CDR2 is SQIVND (reference sequence). V was clipped by 6 bases and J by 2 bases, with 11 bases between them. In DNA, the CDR3 is TGTGCCAGTAGATTTGCAGGGGGCAATCAGCCCCAGCATTTT. Translated: CASRFAGGNQPQHF.

Concerning this clonotype itself: This CDR3 is missing its conserved last phenylalanine or tryptophan, likely due to a read error. The chain is built from TRBV20-1 and TRBJ1-2; possibly TRBD1 for D (5 bases). Germline V CDR1 and CDR2: DFQATT, SNEGSKA (reference sequence). The CDR3 runs to 15 residues. CDR3 amino acids: CSAGDTGTGKGGYTS. In nucleotides, the CDR3 is TGCAGTGCTGGAGACACCGGGACCGGAAAAGGTGGCTACACCTCC.

This clonotype has a count of ten or more. The chain employs TRBV7-9 and TRBJ1-2, with D perhaps matching TRBD1 (6 bases). Trimming removed 4 bases from V and 2 bases from J, with 8 bases in between. The CDR3 has 13 residues. Germline V gene data show CDR1 as SEHNR and CDR2 as FQNEAQ (reference sequence). The CDR3 region is CASSSQGNYGYTF. Here the CDR3 DNA reads TGTGCCAGCAGCTCCCAGGGGAACTATGGCTACACCTTC.

Concerning this clonotype itself: A read error may produce the germline difference seen at one junction end. The J gene is TRBJ1-3, the V gene TRBV5-1, with 7 bases aligning to TRBD1. Germline V gene data show CDR1 as SGHRS and CDR2 as YFSETQ. There are 12 residues in the CDR3. The CDR3 sequence: CASSLRQGAIYF. DNA for the CDR3: TGCGCCAGCAGCCTCCGACAGGGTGCCATCTATTTT.

Note on this clonotype: A read error is likely, as this CDR3 ends without the conserved phenylalanine or tryptophan. The chain links TRBV2 to TRBJ1-5; D is uncertain. Germline CDR1 reads SNHLY; CDR2 reads FYNNEI. The length of the CDR3 is 14 residues. Trimming shortened V by 6 bases and J by 1 base, and 10 bases separated the two germline ends. The CDR3 nucleotides read TGTGCCAGCAGCGGAGAGGTGAGCAATCAGCCCCAGCATTCT. Encoded protein: CASSGEVSNQPQHS.

The rearrangement joins TRBV20-1 to TRBJ2-2; D is possibly TRBD1 (6 bases). CDR1 and CDR2 from the germline V gene are DFQATT and SNEGSKA (reference sequence). V was clipped by 2 bases and J by 7 bases, with 23 bases between them. This CDR3 is built from 17 residues. The CDR3 DNA reads TGCAGTGCTAGAAGTCCCATCCCCGGGACAAGGAGCGGGGAGCTGTTTTTT. As protein: CSARSPIPGTRSGELFF.

CDR3 nucleotide sequence: TGTGCCAGCAGTTCGGGAACAAACACCGGGGAGCTGTTTTTT. It translates to CASSSGTNTGELFF. This sequence joins TRBV28 and TRBJ2-2, with a weak D call TRBD2 (5 bases). Germline V CDR1 and CDR2: MDHEN, SYDVKM. The CDR3 has 14 residues. The V end lost 4 bases, the J end lost 2 bases, and 8 bases lay between the germline ends. The complete variable domain, with remaining parts taken from reference TRBV28 and TRBJ2-2, reads DVKVTQSSRYLVKRTGEKVFLECVQDMDHENMFWYRQDPGLGLRLIYFSYDVKMKEKGDIPEGYSVSREKKERFSLILESASTNQTSMYLCASSSGTNTGELFFGEGSRLTVL.

The chain has TRBV4-1 and TRBJ2-2; D is undetermined. Trimming stripped 0 bases from V and 1 base from J, with 9 bases between. The CDR3 consists of 16 residues. Germline V gene sequence: CDR1 MGHRA, CDR2 YSYEKL. The CDR3 protein is CASSQEVSLNTGELFF. For the CDR3, the DNA is TGCGCCAGCAGCCAAGAGGTCAGTTTGAACACCGGGGAGCTGTTTTTT.

This clonotype was counted a few times. A clone one base away is much larger, so this may be a read error. This chain connects TRBV11-2 to TRBJ1-2; D not certain. Germline CDR1 reads SGHAT; CDR2 reads FQNNGV. This CDR3 is built from 11 residues. CDR3 sequence (DNA): TGTGCCAGCAGAGACGGCTATGGCTACGCCTTC. It specifies CASRDGYGYAF.

Many counts were recorded for this clonotype. The chain links TRBV3-1 to TRBJ1-3, with D possibly being TRBD1 (5 bases). The CDR3 is made up of 16 amino acids. The germline V gene encodes CDR1 LGHDT and CDR2 YNNKEL (reference sequence). V gave up 4 bases and J gave up 2 bases, with 15 bases separating them. The CDR3 DNA sequence: TGTGCCAGCAGCCCCCTTCTCCGGGGACCTGGAAACACCATATATTTT. Its translation is CASSPLLRGPGNTIYF.

The chain couples TRBV7-9 to TRBJ2-7, with D unresolved. The V end lost 3 bases, the J end lost 3 bases, and 12 bases lay between the germline ends. Germline CDR1 is SEHNR and CDR2 is FQNEAQ (reference sequence). The CDR3 extends over 14 amino acids. The CDR3 spells CASSFVGRSYEQYF. For the CDR3, the DNA is TGTGCCAGCAGCTTCGTGGGCAGGAGCTACGAGCAGTACTTC.

CDR3 in amino acids: CASSLGGTGKETQYF. CDR3 in DNA: TGTGCCAGCAGCTTAGGAGGGACAGGGAAAGAGACCCAGTACTTC. The gene calls are TRBV7-2 and TRBJ2-5, with TRBD1 matching over 9 bases. With V trimmed by 1 base and J by 3 bases, 3 bases remained unmatched. Germline V lookup: CDR1 SGHTA, CDR2 FQGNSA. This CDR3 is built from 15 residues.

The CDR3 bases are TGCGCCAGCAGCCGGGCAGGGGGCTTGGAGACCCAGTACTTC. It codes for CASSRAGGLETQYF. V is TRBV5-1 and J is TRBJ2-5; 8 bases agree with TRBD1. The V and J ends lost 4 bases and 5 bases, in that order; junction bases with no gene match: 7. CDR1 is SGHRS and CDR2 is YFSETQ in the germline V gene. The CDR3 spans 14 residues.

In its sample, this clonotype was seen many times. In DNA, the CDR3 is TGCGCCAGCAGCCAAGGGTGGAGCTCCTACAATGAGCAGTTCTTC. It yields the protein CASSQGWSSYNEQFF. The V call is TRBV4-1, the J call TRBJ2-1; D ambiguous. Germline V gene sequence: CDR1 MGHRA, CDR2 YSYEKL. This CDR3 spans 15 amino acids. The V end was cut by 1 base, the J end by 0 bases, with 7 bases between.

This clonotype was counted only a few times. V is TRBV7-9 and J is TRBJ2-1, with no clear D. Germline V gene lookup returns CDR1 SEHNR and CDR2 FQNEAQ (reference sequence). V was pared by 6 bases and J by 5 bases, with 5 bases between. CDR3 length equals 11 residues. In DNA form, the CDR3 reads TGTGCCAGCAGTCTCCACAATGAGCAGTTCTTC. Residues: CASSLHNEQFF.

This clonotype was seen ten or more times. The chain recombines TRBV20-1 with TRBJ2-5; 10 positions match TRBD2. The CDR3 is 15 amino acids. Germline values: CDR1 DFQATT, CDR2 SNEGSKA (reference sequence). Trimming cost V 4 bases and J 9 bases; bases outside gene matches: 14. CDR3 coding DNA: TGCAGTGCTACCAGCGGGGGGGCCCCGGACGGGGCCCAGTACTTC. Amino acid sequence: CSATSGGAPDGAQYF.

This clonotype was seen more than once but under ten times. The V and J genes are TRBV11-2 and TRBJ1-1; 8 bases are a match to TRBD1. V was clipped by 3 bases and J by 7 bases; unmatched bases: 1. The V gene's germline CDR1 is SGHAT and CDR2 FQNNGV. The CDR3 covers 12 residues. The CDR3 region is CASSFGTGEAFF. CDR3 bases: TGTGCCAGCAGCTTCGGGACAGGTGAAGCTTTCTTT.

Many counts were recorded for this clonotype. The gene calls are TRBV20-1 and TRBJ2-3, with D possibly TRBD2 on 6 matching bases. V was pared by 3 bases and J by 5 bases, with 12 bases between. The CDR3 has 13 residues. The germline gives CDR1 DFQATT, CDR2 SNEGSKA (reference sequence). CDR3 bases: TGCAGTGCTAGTTACGGGAGTGGAGATACGCAGTATTTT. This gives the protein CSASYGSGDTQYF.

About this clonotype itself: Germline and junction disagree at one end, which may indicate a read error. The CDR3 is CSAQAGDSYEQHF. The DNA of the CDR3 is TGCAGTGCACAAGCGGGAGACTCCTACGAGCAGCACTTC. V usage is TRBV20-1 and J usage is TRBJ2-7; 8 bases map to TRBD2. The CDR3 length is 13 residues. CDR1 is DFQATT and CDR2 is SNEGSKA in the germline V gene (reference sequence).

This clonotype was seen many times. J is TRBJ1-2 and V is TRBV9; TRBD1 might be the D (5 bases). Trimming stripped 3 bases from V and 5 bases from J, with 11 bases between. Germline V gene lookup returns CDR1 SGDLS and CDR2 YYNGEE. The CDR3 has 13 amino acids. CDR3 sequence reads: CASSARDRYGYTF. The CDR3, as DNA: TGTGCCAGCAGCGCGCGGGACCGGTATGGCTACACCTTC. Filled out from reference TRBV9 and TRBJ1-2, the complete variable domain reads DSGVTQTPKHLITATGQRVTLRCSPRSGDLSVYWYQQSLDQGLQFLIQYYNGEERAKGNILERFSAQQFPDLHSELNLSSLELGDSALYFCASSARDRYGYTFGSGTRLTVV.